These T cell receptor beta chains were read from a single sample in a study of blood T cell repertoires in COVID-19. The method was immunoSEQ multiplex PCR; TCRdb's version includes in-frame clones alone and lacks a portion of them. The data hold 250,000 to 350,000 clones, with about 91% observed a single time. The material sequenced was peripheral blood. All receptors derive from a woman aged 55-75 years with acute or convalescent COVID-19. The CDR3 runs from the conserved cysteine through the conserved F or W. D genes are given only for firm matches. Size is omitted from some rows. Given values are once, few, many or a class for expanded clones.

j_call clone_size cdr3_length v_call d_call cdr3_nt cdr3_aa
TRBJ1-1 - 13 TRBV28 - TGTGCCAGCATTGGGGCCCTAAGGGCTGAAGCTTTCTTT CASIGALRAEAFF
TRBJ1-1 - 13 TRBV7-8 - TGTGCCAGCAGCCGAACGAGGAACACTGAAGCTTTCTTT CASSRTRNTEAFF
TRBJ1-1 - 14 TRBV7-2 - TGTGCCAGCAGCTTAGACTTTGCCTTTTCTAAAGCTTTCTTT CASSLDFAFSKAFF
TRBJ2-5 - 13 TRBV27 - TGTGCCGTAAGACAGGGAGGACAAGAGACCCAGTACTTC CAVRQGGQETQYF
TRBJ2-1 - 13 TRBV4-1 - TGCGCCAGCAGCCAGGGCAGGGACAATGAGCAGTTCTTC CASSQGRDNEQFF
TRBJ1-2 - 14 TRBV29-1 - TGCAGCGTTGAACCAGTCAGGGGAGAGGCTGGCTACACCTTC CSVEPVRGEAGYTF
TRBJ2-2 few 16 TRBV7-3 TRBD2 TGTGCCAGCAGCTTCGGCGGCGGGGGTAACACCGGGGAGCTGTTTTTT CASSFGGGGNTGELFF
TRBJ2-7 - 16 TRBV6-2/TRBV6-3 - TGTGCCAGCAGTTACCCCACAGGGCCTAGCTCCTACGAGCAGTACTTC CASSYPTGPSSYEQYF
TRBJ1-5 - 13 TRBV6-5 TRBD1 TGTGCCAGCAGTATCGACAGGGCTCAGCCCCAGCATTTT CASSIDRAQPQHF
TRBJ2-3 few 15 TRBV7-8 TRBD2 TGTGCCAGCAGCTTAGTCCTAGCGGGCACAGATACGCAGTATTTT CASSLVLAGTDTQYF
TRBJ2-1 - 14 TRBV7-2 - TGTGCCAGCAGCTTAGACAGACTAGGGAATGAGCAGTTCTTC CASSLDRLGNEQFF
TRBJ1-6 - 15 TRBV2 TRBD1 TGTGCCAGCAGCGCCGGGACAGGGTATAATTCACCCCTCCACTTT CASSAGTGYNSPLHF
TRBJ1-2 - 13 TRBV5-1 TRBD1 TGCGCCAGCAGCTTGGAGGGACAGGGTGGCTACACCTTC CASSLEGQGGYTF
TRBJ1-5 - 15 TRBV19 TRBD1 TGTGCCAGTAGTCTGGGGACAGGGGGTGGTCAGCCCCAGCATTTT CASSLGTGGGQPQHF
TRBJ2-7 few 16 TRBV15 TRBD1 TGTGCCACCAGCAGTCTCCGAGGGCAGGGGGCGTACGAGCAGTACTTC CATSSLRGQGAYEQYF
TRBJ2-3 - 14 TRBV9 - TGTGCCAGCAGCGTAGCAGGGGCGGGAGATACGCAGTATTTT CASSVAGAGDTQYF
TRBJ2-6 - 13 TRBV2 - TGTGCCAGTAGACTGCGTGGGGCCAACGTCCTGACTTTC CASRLRGANVLTF
TRBJ1-5 - 14 TRBV6-2/TRBV6-3 TRBD1 TGTGCCAGCAGTTACCCAGGGGGCAGTCAGCCCCAGCATTTT CASSYPGGSQPQHF
TRBJ2-7 - 15 TRBV6-2/TRBV6-3 TRBD2 TGTGCCAGCAGTTACGCTAGCGGGACCACCTACGAGCAGTACTTC CASSYASGTTYEQYF
TRBJ1-3 - 16 TRBV18 - TGTGCCAGCTCCCCCCAACCAATGGCTGCTGGAAACACCATATATTTT CASSPQPMAAGNTIYF
TRBJ2-7 - 16 TRBV4-3 - TGCGCCAGCAGCCAAGAAATCAACAGGGCAACCTACGAGCAGTACTTC CASSQEINRATYEQYF
TRBJ2-2 - 16 TRBV28 TRBD2 TGTGCCAGCAGTGTTAATAGCGGGAGTGTATCCGGGGAGCTGTTTTTT CASSVNSGSVSGELFF
TRBJ2-6 - 21 TRBV13 TRBD2 TGTGCCAGCAGCTTAGTCCGGACTAGCGGGACACAATACTCTGGGGCCAACGTCCTGACTTTC CASSLVRTSGTQYSGANVLTF
TRBJ2-2 - 14 TRBV6-5 - TGTGCCAGCAGTTACGGGCTAAACACCGGGGAGCTGTTTTTT CASSYGLNTGELFF
TRBJ1-5 once 13 TRBV14 - TGTGCCAGCAGCCAACATAGCAATCAGCCCCAGCATTTT CASSQHSNQPQHF
TRBJ2-3 - 16 TRBV28 - TGTGCCAGCAGAAACCCCGGGACAACCCGCACAGATACGCAGTATTTT CASRNPGTTRTDTQYF
TRBJ2-1 - 20 TRBV28 TRBD2 TGTGCCAGCAGTTTCTGGAGGACTAGCGGGGGCCAGAGCTCCTACAATGAGCAGTTCTTC CASSFWRTSGGQSSYNEQFF
TRBJ1-1 few 15 TRBV28 TRBD1 TGTGCCAGCAGTTTATCCTCGACAGGGTCAACTGAAGCTTTCTTT CASSLSSTGSTEAFF
TRBJ2-1 once 18 TRBV9 TRBD2 TGTGCCAGCAGCGTAGGAACTAGCGGTTACAGCTCCTACAATGAGCAGTTCTTC CASSVGTSGYSSYNEQFF
TRBJ2-7 - 14 TRBV6-5 TRBD1 TGTGCGCCTCGGACAGGGGGTTTGTCCTACGAGCAGTACTTC CAPRTGGLSYEQYF
TRBJ1-5 - 17 TRBV6-2/TRBV6-3 TRBD1 TGTGCCAGCAGTTACTCGAGACAGGGAATAGGCAATCAGCCCCAGCATTTT CASSYSRQGIGNQPQHF
TRBJ1-2 - 15 TRBV6-6 TRBD1 TGTGCCAGCAGTTTCCGCAGGGGGAGCTCCTATGGCTACACCTTC CASSFRRGSSYGYTF
TRBJ2-1 - 18 TRBV29-1 TRBD2 TGCAGCGTTGCCTGGACTAGCGGGAGGCTGACACAAGGCAATGAGCAGTTCTTC CSVAWTSGRLTQGNEQFF